This T cell receptor (beta chain) was captured in a study of blood T cell repertoires in COVID-19. In the study's own analysis: Reference gene primer amplification yielded estimated nucleated cell counts. The data were produced by immunoSEQ multiplex PCR, yet TCRdb's version contains in-frame clones alone and is incomplete. Clone size and V and J calls were adopted from that table, with D and trimming inferred from the DNA. The table includes roughly 180,000 clones, roughly 85% detected once. Participants were aged about 18 to 95 years, lived in some 23 US areas, and enrolled virtually. The CDR3 sequence is 15 residues long. The germline V gene has CDR1 SEHNR and CDR2 FQNEAQ (reference sequence). V dropped 5 bases and J dropped 4 bases, with 14 bases sitting between them.

The V gene is TRBV7-9, the J gene TRBJ1-4; the D gene is possibly TRBD1 (6 bases). The source of this sequence is a man in his fifties or sixties who had recovered from COVID-19. The source material was PBMCs or T cells enriched from blood (not recorded which). The CDR3 is CASSVDRDNNEKLFF. The CDR3 coding sequence is TGTGCCAGCAGCGTCGACCGGGACAATAATGAAAAACTGTTTTTT.